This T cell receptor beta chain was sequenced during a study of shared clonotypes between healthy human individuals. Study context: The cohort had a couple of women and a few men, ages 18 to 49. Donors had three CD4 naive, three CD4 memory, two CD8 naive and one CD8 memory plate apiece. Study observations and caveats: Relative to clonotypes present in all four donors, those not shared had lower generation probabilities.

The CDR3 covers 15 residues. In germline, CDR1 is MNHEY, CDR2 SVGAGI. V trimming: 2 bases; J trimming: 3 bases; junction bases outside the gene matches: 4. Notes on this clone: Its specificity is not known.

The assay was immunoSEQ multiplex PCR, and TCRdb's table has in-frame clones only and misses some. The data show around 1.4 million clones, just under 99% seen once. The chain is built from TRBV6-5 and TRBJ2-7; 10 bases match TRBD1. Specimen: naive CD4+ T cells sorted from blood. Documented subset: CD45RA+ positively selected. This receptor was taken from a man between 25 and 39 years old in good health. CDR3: CASSYKDRGFYEQYF. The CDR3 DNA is TGTGCCAGCAGTTACAAGGACAGGGGGTTCTACGAGCAGTACTTC.